This TCR beta chain was sequenced in a study of graft-versus-host responses after intestinal transplantation (dated by TCRdb to the early 2020s). For the study in its entirety: Multivisceral, liver-intestinal, or isolated intestinal transplants were received by the recipients. All recipients received anti-thymocyte globulin induction followed by maintenance tacrolimus and steroids for 3 to 4 years. After intestinal transplantation, graft-versus-host and host-versus-graft alloreactive T cell clones were followed in the graft, circulation and bone marrow using bulk TCR-beta CDR3 sequencing. To identify alloreactive clones, pre-transplant mixed lymphocyte reaction products were sequenced and then compared with unstimulated pre-transplant donor and recipient T cells. The cohort enrolled about two dozen intestinal transplant recipients, one of whom was a retransplant, and a few patients without pretransplant specimens were excluded. A peak of at least 4% donor T cells among recipient peripheral blood mononuclear cells was the definition used for donor T cell macrochimerism. Rather than being sequenced by the commercial service, samples from a few later patients were sequenced in-house on an Illumina MiSeq and processed with MiXCR.

The time point label, read with the paper, signifies: cells obtained before transplantation from donor or recipient. CD3+CD4+ and CD3+CD8+ populations were FACS-sorted from unstimulated pre-transplant donor and recipient cells taken from spleen or lymph nodes. A remark on this clone: Its antigen is still unknown. Base qualities are not at hand, and no much larger clone is one base apart.

Broad study findings and their caveats: GvH clones turned up in recipient bone marrow, with some appearing earlier in ileal mucosa or blood, a pattern consistent with an intestinal mucosal origin. Early after transplant, peak levels of circulating GvH clones were associated with declines in HvG clones. The conclusions were limited by the relatively low number and heterogeneity of the intestinal transplant patients. In the allografts of patients with donor T cell macrochimerism, GvH to HvG T cell clonal ratios were high.

The CDR3 has 15 amino acids, counting the end cysteine and phenylalanine. The entry retains the CDR3 DNA only, 45 bases that are in frame from base 1. The germline V gene specifies MGHDK as CDR1 and SYGVNS as CDR2. V is shortened by 6 bases, J by 2 bases, and the region joining them spans 14 bases. Library preparation was by the immunoSEQ multiplex PCR assay. For most patients, genomic DNA was isolated using the Qiagen DNeasy Blood and Tissue Kit and was shipped frozen to Adaptive Biotechnologies for TCR sequencing. For most patients, genomic DNA was subjected to high-throughput TCR-beta CDR3 sequencing by Adaptive Biotechnologies. On the study's bioinformatics: TCR sequencing data for around 19 patients were retrieved from Adaptive's ImmunoSEQ software; a few other patients were processed with MiXCR and VDJtools. CD4 versus CD8 sorting errors were corrected by removing sequences found in both subsets at a frequency ratio below 5:1. Because the origin of CDR3 nucleotide sequences shared between donor and recipient could not be assigned, those sequences were removed. Alloreactive clones required at least 2-fold expansion over unstimulated cells and minimum CFSE-low frequency of 0.002% (template counts) or 0.001% (read counts). A clone was considered mappable if detected in the sequenced pre-transplant spleen, lymph node, or MLR CFSE-low populations of the donor or recipient. Cumulative frequency of alloreactive clones was calculated as a percentage of all sequences weighted by copy number. Not all clones reach the TCRdb copy of this immuneACCESS table, which keeps in-frame sequences only. Checked studies attribute under half of the gap to unresolved V genes and leave the rest unexplained. Clone size and V and J calls were adopted from that table, with D and trimming inferred from the DNA. Recorded for this sample are 95,000 to 130,000 clones; about nine tenths of them occurred a single time. The ten largest account for about 0.18% of the sample.

The V and J genes are TRBV25-1 and TRBJ1-3; the D region possibly corresponds to TRBD1 (6 bases align). This TCR derives from a human donor who received an intestinal transplant. The source was unstimulated CD4+ T cells sorted from spleen or lymph node cells, collected before intestinal transplant. The DNA reads as follows: TGTGCCAGCAGCCAAGGGGGGGCAGCTGGAAACACCATATATTTT. Its translation reads: CASSQGGAAGNTIYF.